A single sample is the source of the 18 T cell receptor beta chains below, sequenced in a study of vaccination effects on CD4 cells after COVID-19. Measured with immunoSEQ multiplex PCR; TCRdb has only the in-frame clones, and not every one. Counted here are approximately 74,000 clones, over 75% occurring once; the ten biggest clones make up roughly 1.1%. Expansion with viral peptide pools was applied to antigen-specific CD4+ T cells by the ViraFEST assay prior to sequencing. Subsequent to approximately 11 days of culture, CD4+ T cells were isolated. Vaccine administered to participants consisted of two doses of either BNT162b2 or mRNA-1273. No antigen has been identified for these receptors. Sequencing was performed on CD4+ T cells from PBMCs cultured with HCoV-OC43 spike peptides, taken after COVID-19 vaccination. Regarding subset: HCoV-OC43 spike overlapping peptide pool stimulation. These receptors originate from a human donor who received a COVID-19 vaccine.

J is TRBJ2-5 and V is TRBV29-1, with D possibly being TRBD1 (5 bases). CDR3 length equals 13 residues. V lost 7 bases, J lost 2 bases, and 14 bases lay in between. Per the germline V gene, CDR1 is SQVTM and CDR2 is ANQGSEA. In DNA form, the CDR3 reads TGCAGCGCTCCGACAGCTACGCAAGAGACCCAGTACTTC. Its protein product is CSAPTATQETQYF.

The chain recombines TRBV12-3 or TRBV12-4 with TRBJ1-1; TRBD1 matches at 9 bases. V lost 6 bases and J lost 6; bases outside the gene matches: 5. The CDR3 runs 13 residues. CDR3 in DNA: TGTGCCAGCAGCAACAGGGGGCAACCTGAAGCTTTCTTT. It encodes CASSNRGQPEAFF.

The V and J genes are TRBV24-1 and TRBJ2-5; D might be TRBD1 or TRBD2, each matching 6 bases. The CDR3 length is 14 residues. V was clipped by 9 bases and J by 1 base, with 14 bases between them. From germline, CDR1 is KGHDR and CDR2 SFDVKD. The CDR3 DNA follows: TGTGCCACCGGGGGGACGGGGGCCCAAGAGACCCAGTACTTC. This encodes CATGGTGAQETQYF.

The CDR3 region is CASSPRGSGNQETQYF. The CDR3 region has the DNA TGTGCCAGCAGCCCTCGCGGTAGCGGAAACCAAGAGACCCAGTACTTC. This chain connects TRBV9 to TRBJ2-5; weak D call: TRBD2 (6 bases). CDR1 is SGDLS and CDR2 is YYNGEE in the germline V gene. V dropped 4 bases and J dropped 0 bases, with 16 bases sitting between them. The CDR3 runs to 16 residues.

This clone was seen only a few times. The V call is TRBV5-4, the J call TRBJ2-1; no clear D. CDR3 length equals 14 residues. Trimming stripped 6 bases from V and 3 bases from J, with 13 bases between. Germline CDR1 SGHNT, CDR2 YYREEE (reference sequence). CDR3 in DNA: TGTGCCAGCACCGGGTCCACTAACTACAATGAGCAGTTCTTC. Amino acid sequence: CASTGSTNYNEQFF. Full variable domain (rest looked up from reference TRBV5-4 and TRBJ2-1): ETGVTQSPTHLIKTRGQQVTLRCSSQSGHNTVSWYQQALGQGPQFIFQYYREEENGRGNFPPRFSGLQFPNYSSELNVNALELDDSALYLCASTGSTNYNEQFFGPGTRLTVL.

The CDR3 DNA reads TGCGCCAGCGGAGCGGGGAGCTCCTACAATGAGCAGTTCTTC. Translation: CASGAGSSYNEQFF. The chain joins TRBV5-1 to TRBJ2-1, with 7 bases identical to TRBD2. Germline lookup yields CDR1 SGHRS and CDR2 YFSETQ. V shed 7 bases, J shed 0 bases, and the junction held 4 bases outside the gene matches. CDR3 length: 14 residues.

The chain is built from TRBV19 and TRBJ1-5; D uncertain. CDR1 is LNHDA, CDR2 SQIVND, per germline (reference sequence). Between the trimmed V and J ends, which lost 1 base and 0 bases, there was a span of 4 bases. CDR3 length equals 14 residues. DNA of the CDR3: TGTGCCAGTAGTATAGTACGTAGCAATCAGCCCCAGCATTTT. Amino acids: CASSIVRSNQPQHF.

The genes are TRBV5-8 and TRBJ2-3; 11 bases match TRBD2. This CDR3 has 19 residues. V lost 7 bases and J lost 4; bases outside the gene matches: 20. From germline, CDR1 is SGHTS and CDR2 YDEGEE. Here the CDR3 DNA reads TGTGCCAGCCCCCTAGGACTAGCGGGCCCCCGGCGGGATGCAGATACGCAGTATTTT. Translating gives CASPLGLAGPRRDADTQYF.

The chain joins TRBV14 to TRBJ2-7; no firm D call. CDR1 SGHDN and CDR2 FVKESK come from the germline V gene. Trimming took 1 base from V and 3 from J, leaving 13 bases between them. There are 15 residues in the CDR3. The CDR3, as DNA: TGTGCCAGCAGCCAAGGCCGAAGCTGGGACTACGAGCAGTACGTC. Translated, it gives CASSQGRSWDYEQYV.

This clone showed up just a few times. The chain links TRBV3-1 (or the pseudogene TRBV3-2) to TRBJ2-2; possible D gene TRBD1, 5 bases. CDR1 and CDR2 (germline): LGHDT, YNNKEL (reference sequence). The V gene lost 0 bases and the J gene lost 11 bases, with 16 bases spanning the gap. This CDR3 has 15 residues. In DNA, the CDR3 is TGTGCCAGCAGCCAAGATCTTTTTGGGCAGGGTGAGCTGTTTTTT. Its translation: CASSQDLFGQGELFF.

The chain couples TRBV5-6 to TRBJ1-2; perhaps TRBD1 as D (6 bases). The CDR3 consists of 13 residues. Germline assignment: CDR1 SGHDT and CDR2 YYEEEE. V lost 1 base and J 3 bases, leaving 7 bases between the germline ends. CDR3 sequence: CASSLSGDYGYTF. Written as DNA, the CDR3 is TGTGCCAGCAGCTTGTCAGGGGACTATGGCTACACCTTC.

This sequence joins TRBV29-1 and TRBJ1-1; 8 positions match TRBD1. Germline assignment: CDR1 SQVTM and CDR2 ANQGSEA. With V trimmed by 6 bases and J by 1 base, 4 bases remained unmatched. This CDR3 spans 13 amino acids. Here the CDR3 DNA reads TGCAGCGTCGCGGGACAGGCGAACACTGAAGCTTTCTTT. Its translation is CSVAGQANTEAFF. Filled out from reference TRBV29-1 and TRBJ1-1, the complete variable domain reads SAVISQKPSRDICQRGTSLTIQCQVDSQVTMMFWYRQQPGQSLTLIATANQGSEATYESGFVIDKFPISRPNLTFSTLTVSNMSPEDSSIYLCSVAGQANTEAFFGQGTRLTVV.

This clone was seen more than once but under ten times. CDR3 sequence reads: CSASSDLGGYTF. DNA for the CDR3: TGCAGTGCTAGTAGTGACTTGGGTGGCTACACCTTC. The chain employs TRBV20-1 and TRBJ1-2; D is unclear. Trimming cost V 3 bases and J 7 bases, with 12 bases left between them. This CDR3 is 12 amino acids long. Germline CDR1 reads DFQATT; CDR2 reads SNEGSKA (reference sequence).

V usage is TRBV24-1 and J usage is TRBJ2-3, with TRBD1 matching over 7 bases. The CDR3 has 14 residues. Losses at the gene ends were 6 bases for V and 2 bases for J; bases not matched to a gene: 4. Germline V gene sequence: CDR1 KGHDR, CDR2 SFDVKD. CDR3 protein: CATSTTGNTDTQYF. CDR3 sequence (DNA): TGTGCCACCAGTACGACAGGGAACACAGATACGCAGTATTTT.

As for this clone: At one of its ends the junction is not consistent with the germline gene, which may arise from a read error. This sequence joins TRBV6-1 and TRBJ1-5; 7 positions match TRBD1. The CDR3 sequence is 22 residues long. Germline lookup yields CDR1 MNHNS and CDR2 SASEGT. The DNA for the CDR3 is TGTGCCAGCAGCGAAGACAGGGTCGCTCCAAGGACTTTATCAGGGTCCCATCAGCCCCAGCATTTT. This encodes CASSEDRVAPRTLSGSHQPQHF.

This clone was detected once. Here the CDR3 DNA reads TGTGCCACCAGTTCAACAGGGGGCGTCCCTGAAGCTTTCTTT. Residues: CATSSTGGVPEAFF. The rearrangement links TRBV24-1 to TRBJ1-1; 9 nucleotides match TRBD1. The V gene's germline CDR1 is KGHDR and CDR2 SFDVKD. The CDR3 is 14 amino acids. The V segment lost 6 bases and the J segment 6 bases; nucleotides outside the gene matches: 7.

This sequence joins TRBV3-1 (or the pseudogene TRBV3-2) and TRBJ2-5; 12 positions agree with TRBD1. From germline, CDR1 is LGHDT and CDR2 YNNKEL (reference sequence). V lost 7 bases to trimming and J lost 5 bases; unmatched junction nucleotides: 11. CDR3 length: 16 amino acids. CDR3 amino acids: CASTLSGTGGRETQYF. CDR3 nucleotides: TGTGCCAGCACCCTTTCCGGGACAGGGGGCCGGGAGACCCAGTACTTC.

The V and J genes are TRBV29-1 and TRBJ1-2, with TRBD1 identical over 9 bases. This CDR3 is 16 amino acids long. Germline CDR1 is SQVTM and CDR2 is ANQGSEA. V lost 0 bases, J lost 3 bases, and 8 bases stayed unmatched. CDR3 sequence (DNA): TGCAGCGTTGAAGAGCAGGGGACAGGGAAAGACTATGGCTACACCTTC. Translated, it gives CSVEEQGTGKDYGYTF.